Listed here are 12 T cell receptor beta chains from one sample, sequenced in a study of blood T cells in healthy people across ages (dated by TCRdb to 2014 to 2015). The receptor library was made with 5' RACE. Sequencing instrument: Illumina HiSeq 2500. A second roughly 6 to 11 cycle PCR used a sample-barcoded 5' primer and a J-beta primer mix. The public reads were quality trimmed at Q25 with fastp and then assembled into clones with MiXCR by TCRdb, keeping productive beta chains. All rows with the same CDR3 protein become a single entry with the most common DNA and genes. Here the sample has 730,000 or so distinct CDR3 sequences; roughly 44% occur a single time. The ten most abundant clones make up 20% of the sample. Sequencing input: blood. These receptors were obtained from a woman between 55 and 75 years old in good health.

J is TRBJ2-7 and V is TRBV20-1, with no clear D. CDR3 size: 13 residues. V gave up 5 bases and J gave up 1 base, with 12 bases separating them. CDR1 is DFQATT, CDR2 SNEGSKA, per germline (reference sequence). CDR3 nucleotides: TGCAGTGCTCCCGGGCCTATTTCCTACGAGCAGTACTTC. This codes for CSAPGPISYEQYF.

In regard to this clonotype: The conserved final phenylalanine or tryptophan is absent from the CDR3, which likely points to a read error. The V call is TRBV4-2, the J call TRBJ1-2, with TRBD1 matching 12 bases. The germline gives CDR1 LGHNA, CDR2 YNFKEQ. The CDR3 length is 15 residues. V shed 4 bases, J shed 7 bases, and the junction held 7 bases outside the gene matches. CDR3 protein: CASSLGTGGGCGYTS. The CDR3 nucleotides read TGTGCCAGCAGCCTCGGGACAGGGGGCGGCTGTGGCTACACCTCC.

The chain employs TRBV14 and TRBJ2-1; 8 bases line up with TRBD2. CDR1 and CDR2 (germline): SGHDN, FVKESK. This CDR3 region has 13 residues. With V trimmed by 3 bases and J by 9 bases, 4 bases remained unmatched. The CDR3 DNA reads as TGTGCCAGCAGCCAGGGACTAGACGGTGAGCAGTTCTTC. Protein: CASSQGLDGEQFF. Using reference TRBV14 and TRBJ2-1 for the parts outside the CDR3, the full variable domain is EAGVTQFPSHSVIEKGQTVTLRCDPISGHDNLYWYRRVMGKEIKFLLHFVKESKQDESGMPNNRFLAERTGGTYSTLKVQPAELEDSGVYFCASSQGLDGEQFFGPGTRLTVL.

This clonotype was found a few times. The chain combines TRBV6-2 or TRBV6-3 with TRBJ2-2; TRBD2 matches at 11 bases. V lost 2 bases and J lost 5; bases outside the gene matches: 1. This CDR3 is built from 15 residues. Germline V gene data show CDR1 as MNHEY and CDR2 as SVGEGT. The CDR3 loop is CASSYGTSGTGELFF. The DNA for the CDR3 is TGTGCCAGCAGTTACGGGACTAGCGGTACCGGGGAGCTGTTTTTT.

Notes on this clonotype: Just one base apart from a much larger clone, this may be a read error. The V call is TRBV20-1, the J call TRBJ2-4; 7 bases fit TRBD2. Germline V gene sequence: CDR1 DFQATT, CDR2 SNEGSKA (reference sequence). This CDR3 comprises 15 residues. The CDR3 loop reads CSAQGGSYAKNSQYF. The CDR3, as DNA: TGCAGTGCCCAGGGCGGGAGCTACGCCAAAAACAGTCAGTACTTC.

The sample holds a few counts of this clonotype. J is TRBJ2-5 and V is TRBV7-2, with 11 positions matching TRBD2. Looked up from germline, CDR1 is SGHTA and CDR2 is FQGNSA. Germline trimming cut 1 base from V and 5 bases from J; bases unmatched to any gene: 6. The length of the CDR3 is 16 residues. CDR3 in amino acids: CASSLDVAGGRETQYF. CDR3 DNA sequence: TGTGCCAGCAGCTTAGACGTAGCGGGGGGGCGGGAGACCCAGTACTTC.

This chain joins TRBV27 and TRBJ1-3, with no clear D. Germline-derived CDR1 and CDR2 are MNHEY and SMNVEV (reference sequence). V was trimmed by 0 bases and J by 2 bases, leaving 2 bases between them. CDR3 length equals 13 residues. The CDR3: CASSLSTGNTIYF. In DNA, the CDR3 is TGTGCCAGCAGTTTATCGACTGGAAACACCATATATTTT.

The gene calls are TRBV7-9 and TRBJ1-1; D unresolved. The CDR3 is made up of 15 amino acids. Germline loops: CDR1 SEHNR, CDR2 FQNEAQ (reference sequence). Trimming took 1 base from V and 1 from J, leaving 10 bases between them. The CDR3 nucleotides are TGTGCCAGCAGCTTAGTACCTCTTGGGAACACTGAAGCTTTCTTT. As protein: CASSLVPLGNTEAFF.

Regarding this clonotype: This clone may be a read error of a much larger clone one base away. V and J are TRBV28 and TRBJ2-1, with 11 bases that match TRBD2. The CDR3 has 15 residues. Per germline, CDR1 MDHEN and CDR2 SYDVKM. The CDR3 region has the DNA TGTGCCGGCAGCATAGCGGGAGGGCCGCTCTATGAGCAGTTCTTC. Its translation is CAGSIAGGPLYEQFF.

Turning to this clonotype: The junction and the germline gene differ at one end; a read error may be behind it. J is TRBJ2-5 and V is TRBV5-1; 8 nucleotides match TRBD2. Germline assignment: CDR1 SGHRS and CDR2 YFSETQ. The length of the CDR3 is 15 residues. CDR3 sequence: CASSPNGGARETQYF. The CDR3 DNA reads TGTGCCAGCAGCCCAAACGGGGGGGCCAGGGAGACCCAGTACTTC. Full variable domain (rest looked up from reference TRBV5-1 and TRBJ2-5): KAGVTQTPRYLIKTRGQQVTLSCSPISGHRSVSWYQQTPGQGLQFLFEYFSETQRNKGNFPGRFSGRQFSNSRSEMNVSTLELGDSALYLCASSPNGGARETQYFGPGTRLLVL.

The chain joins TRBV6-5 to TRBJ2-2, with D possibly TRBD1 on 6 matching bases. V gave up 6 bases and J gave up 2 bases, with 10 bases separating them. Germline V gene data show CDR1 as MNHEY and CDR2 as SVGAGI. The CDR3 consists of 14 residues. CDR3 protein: CASSRQDNTGELFF. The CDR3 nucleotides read TGTGCCAGCAGCCGACAGGATAACACCGGGGAGCTGTTTTTT.

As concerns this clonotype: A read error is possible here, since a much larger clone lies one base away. CDR3 residues: CASSAIHNSGANVPTF. The CDR3 bases are TGTGCCAGCAGTGCCATACATAACTCTGGGGCCAACGTCCCGACTTTC. The chain uses TRBV25-1 and TRBJ2-6, with D possibly TRBD1 on 5 matching bases. CDR3 length: 16 amino acids. The germline V gene has CDR1 MGHDK and CDR2 SYGVNS.